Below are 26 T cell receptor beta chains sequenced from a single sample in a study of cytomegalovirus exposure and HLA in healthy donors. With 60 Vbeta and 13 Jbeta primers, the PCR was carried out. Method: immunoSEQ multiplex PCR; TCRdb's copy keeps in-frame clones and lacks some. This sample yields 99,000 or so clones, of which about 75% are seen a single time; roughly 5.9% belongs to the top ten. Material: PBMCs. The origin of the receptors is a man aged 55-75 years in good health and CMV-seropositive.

The CDR3 region has the DNA TGCGCCAGCAGCCAAGAGTGGGCCGGGAACTCCGGGGGCTACACCTTC. It codes for CASSQEWAGNSGGYTF. The rearrangement joins TRBV4-3 to TRBJ1-2; D remains unclear. This CDR3 comprises 16 residues. Germline V CDR1 and CDR2: LGHNA, YSLEER. V was clipped by 0 bases and J by 8 bases, with 19 bases between them.

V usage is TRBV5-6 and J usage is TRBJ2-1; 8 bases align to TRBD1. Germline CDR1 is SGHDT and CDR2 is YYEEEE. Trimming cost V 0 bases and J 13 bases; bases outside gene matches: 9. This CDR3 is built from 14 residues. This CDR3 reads CASSLAPTGGSQFF. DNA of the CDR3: TGTGCCAGCAGCTTGGCCCCCACAGGGGGTTCCCAGTTCTTC.

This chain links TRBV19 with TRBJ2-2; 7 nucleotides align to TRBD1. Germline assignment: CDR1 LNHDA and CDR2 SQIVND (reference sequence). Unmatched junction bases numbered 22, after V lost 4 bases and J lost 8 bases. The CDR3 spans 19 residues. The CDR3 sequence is CASSRKRGQTDPKLGELFF. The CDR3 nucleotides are TGTGCCAGTAGTAGAAAACGGGGACAGACAGACCCCAAGTTGGGGGAGCTGTTTTTT.

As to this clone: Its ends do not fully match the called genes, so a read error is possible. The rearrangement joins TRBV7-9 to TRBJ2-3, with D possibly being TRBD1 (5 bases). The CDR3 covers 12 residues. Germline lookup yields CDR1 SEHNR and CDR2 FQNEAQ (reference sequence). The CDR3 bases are TGTTCCAGCAGCCCCCCAGGGGATACGCAGTATTTT. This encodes CSSSPPGDTQYF. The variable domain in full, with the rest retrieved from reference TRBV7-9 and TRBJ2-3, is DTGVSQNPRHKITKRGQNVTFRCDPISEHNRLYWYRQTLGQGPEFLTYFQNEAQLEKSRLLSDRFSAERPKGSFSTLEIQRTEQGDSAMYLCSSSPPGDTQYFGPGTRLTVL.

The CDR3 reads CASSQVRAGLTDTQYF. The CDR3 region has the DNA TGTGCCAGCAGCCAGGTGCGAGCGGGGCTCACAGATACGCAGTATTTT. This chain links TRBV4-2 with TRBJ2-3, with TRBD2 identical over 7 bases. This CDR3 is built from 16 residues. The V and J ends lost 3 bases and 2 bases, in that order; junction bases with no gene match: 8. Germline V lookup: CDR1 LGHNA, CDR2 YNFKEQ.

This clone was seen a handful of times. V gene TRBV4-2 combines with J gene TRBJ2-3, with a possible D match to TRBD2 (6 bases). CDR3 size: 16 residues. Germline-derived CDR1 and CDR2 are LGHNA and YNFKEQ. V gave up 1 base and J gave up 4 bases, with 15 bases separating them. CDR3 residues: CASSQVGTSSADTQYF. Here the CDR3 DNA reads TGTGCCAGCAGCCAAGTGGGAACTAGCTCGGCAGATACGCAGTATTTT.

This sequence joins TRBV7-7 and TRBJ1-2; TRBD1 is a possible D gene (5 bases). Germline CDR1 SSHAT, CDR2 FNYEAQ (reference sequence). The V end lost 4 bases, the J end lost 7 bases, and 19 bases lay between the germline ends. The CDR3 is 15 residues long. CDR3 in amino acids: CASSSVGLGLSGYTF. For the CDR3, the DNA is TGTGCCAGCAGCTCCGTCGGATTGGGGCTAAGTGGCTACACCTTC. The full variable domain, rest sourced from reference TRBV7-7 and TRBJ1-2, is GAGVSQSPRYKVTKRGQDVTLRCDPISSHATLYWYQQALGQGPEFLTYFNYEAQPDKSGLPSDRFSAERPEGSISTLTIQRTEQRDSAMYRCASSSVGLGLSGYTFGSGTRLTVV.

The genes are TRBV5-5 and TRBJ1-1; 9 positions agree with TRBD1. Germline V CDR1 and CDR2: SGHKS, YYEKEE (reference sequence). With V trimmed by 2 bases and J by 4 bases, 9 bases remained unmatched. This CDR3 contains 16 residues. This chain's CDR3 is CASSFGQGTEGTEAFF. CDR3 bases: TGTGCCAGCAGCTTTGGACAGGGGACAGAGGGCACTGAAGCTTTCTTT.

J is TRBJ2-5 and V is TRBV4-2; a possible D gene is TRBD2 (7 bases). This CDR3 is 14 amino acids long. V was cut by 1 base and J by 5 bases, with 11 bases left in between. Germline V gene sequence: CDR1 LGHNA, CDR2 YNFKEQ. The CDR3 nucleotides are TGTGCCAGCAGCCAAGTGAGGGGGGGGGAGACCCAGTACTTC. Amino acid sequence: CASSQVRGGETQYF.

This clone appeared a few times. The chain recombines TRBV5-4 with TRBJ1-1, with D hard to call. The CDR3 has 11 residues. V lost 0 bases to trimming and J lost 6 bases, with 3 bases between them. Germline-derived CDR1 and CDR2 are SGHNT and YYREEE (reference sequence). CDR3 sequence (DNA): TGTGCCAGCAGCTTGGAGCCTGAAGCTTTCTTT. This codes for CASSLEPEAFF.

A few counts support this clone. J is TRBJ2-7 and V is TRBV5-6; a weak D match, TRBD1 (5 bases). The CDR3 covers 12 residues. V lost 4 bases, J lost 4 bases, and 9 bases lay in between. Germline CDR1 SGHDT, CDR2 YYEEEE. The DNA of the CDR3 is TGTGCCAGCAGCCAAGACAGATACGAGCAGTACTTC. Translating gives CASSQDRYEQYF.

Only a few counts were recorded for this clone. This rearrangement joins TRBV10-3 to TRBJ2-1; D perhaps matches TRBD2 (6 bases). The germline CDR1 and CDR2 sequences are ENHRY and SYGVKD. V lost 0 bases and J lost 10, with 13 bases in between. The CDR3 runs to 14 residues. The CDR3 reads CAISESAGRYEQFF. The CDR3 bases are TGTGCCATCAGTGAGTCTGCGGGGCGCTACGAGCAGTTCTTC.

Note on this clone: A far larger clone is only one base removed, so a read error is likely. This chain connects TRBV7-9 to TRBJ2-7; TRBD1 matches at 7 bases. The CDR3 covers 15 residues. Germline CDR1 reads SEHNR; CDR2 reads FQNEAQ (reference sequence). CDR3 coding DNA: TGTTCCAGCAGCTTGCCGGGACAGACCACCTACGAGCAGTACTTC. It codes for CSSSLPGQTTYEQYF.

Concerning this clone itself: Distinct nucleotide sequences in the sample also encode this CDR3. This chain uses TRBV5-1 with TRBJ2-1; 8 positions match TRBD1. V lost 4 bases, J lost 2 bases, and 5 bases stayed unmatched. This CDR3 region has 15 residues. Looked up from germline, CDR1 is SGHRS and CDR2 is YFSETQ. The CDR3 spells CASSPGQGTYNEQFF. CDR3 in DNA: TGCGCCAGCAGCCCTGGACAGGGTACCTACAATGAGCAGTTCTTC. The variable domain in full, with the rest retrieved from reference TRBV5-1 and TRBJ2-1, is KAGVTQTPRYLIKTRGQQVTLSCSPISGHRSVSWYQQTPGQGLQFLFEYFSETQRNKGNFPGRFSGRQFSNSRSEMNVSTLELGDSALYLCASSPGQGTYNEQFFGPGTRLTVL.

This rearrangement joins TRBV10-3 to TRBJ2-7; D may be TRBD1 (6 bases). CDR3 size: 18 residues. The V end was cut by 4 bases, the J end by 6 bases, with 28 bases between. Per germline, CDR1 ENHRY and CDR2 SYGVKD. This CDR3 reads CAISGGNTGFPFLGEQYF. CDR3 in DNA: TGTGCCATCAGTGGGGGCAATACAGGGTTCCCCTTTTTGGGCGAGCAGTACTTC.

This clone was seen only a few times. CDR3 bases: TGTGCCAGCAGCATGGACAGGGCCACTGAAGCTTTCTTT. Translating gives CASSMDRATEAFF. This chain connects TRBV6-1 to TRBJ1-1, with 8 bases matching TRBD1. Trimming took 6 bases from V and 4 from J; bases not matched to a gene: 4. The CDR3 covers 13 residues. In germline, CDR1 is MNHNS, CDR2 SASEGT.

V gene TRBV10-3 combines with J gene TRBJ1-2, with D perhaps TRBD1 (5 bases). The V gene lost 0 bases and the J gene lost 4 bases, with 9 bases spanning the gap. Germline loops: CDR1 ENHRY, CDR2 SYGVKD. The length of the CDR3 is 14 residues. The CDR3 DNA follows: TGTGCCATCAGTGAGTCAGGGGCCGGCTATGGCTACACCTTC. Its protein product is CAISESGAGYGYTF.

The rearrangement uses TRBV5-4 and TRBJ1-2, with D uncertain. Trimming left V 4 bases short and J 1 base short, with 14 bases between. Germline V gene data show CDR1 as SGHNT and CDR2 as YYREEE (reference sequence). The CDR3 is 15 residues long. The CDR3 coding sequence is TGTGCCAGCAGCCCCCCCGGACGGGATAACTATGGCTACACCTTC. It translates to CASSPPGRDNYGYTF.

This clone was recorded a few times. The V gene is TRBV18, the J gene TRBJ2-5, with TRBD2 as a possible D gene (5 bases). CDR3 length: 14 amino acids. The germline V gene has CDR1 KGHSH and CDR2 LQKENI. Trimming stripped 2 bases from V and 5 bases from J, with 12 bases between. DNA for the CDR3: TGTGCCAGCTCACCATGGGCGGACTCGGAGACCCAGTACTTC. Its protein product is CASSPWADSETQYF.

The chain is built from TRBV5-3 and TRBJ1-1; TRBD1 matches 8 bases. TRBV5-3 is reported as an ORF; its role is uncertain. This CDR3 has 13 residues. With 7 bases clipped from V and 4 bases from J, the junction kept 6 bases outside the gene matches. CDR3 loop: CARQGACGTEAFF. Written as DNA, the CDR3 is TGTGCCAGACAGGGGGCTTGTGGCACTGAAGCTTTCTTT.

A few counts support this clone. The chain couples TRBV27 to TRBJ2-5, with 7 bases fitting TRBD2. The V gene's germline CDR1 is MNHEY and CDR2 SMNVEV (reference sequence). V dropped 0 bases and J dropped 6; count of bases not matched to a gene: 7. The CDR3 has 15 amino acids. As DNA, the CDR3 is TGTGCCAGCAGTTTATCCCTTGGGGGGGAAAAGACCCAGTACTTC. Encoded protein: CASSLSLGGEKTQYF.

The CDR3 DNA is TGCGCCAGCAGCGGTTTGGGCGCATCACCCCTCCACTTT. Translated: CASSGLGASPLHF. This chain connects TRBV4-3 to TRBJ1-6; no clear D gene. Germline-derived CDR1 and CDR2 are LGHNA and YSLEER. CDR3 length: 13 amino acids. Trimming removed 5 bases from V and 10 bases from J, with 12 bases in between.

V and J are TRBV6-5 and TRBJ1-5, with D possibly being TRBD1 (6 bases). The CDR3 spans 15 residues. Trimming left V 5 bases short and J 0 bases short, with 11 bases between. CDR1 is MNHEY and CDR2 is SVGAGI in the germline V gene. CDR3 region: CASSAVQGSNQPQHF. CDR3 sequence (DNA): TGTGCCAGCAGTGCGGTACAGGGTAGCAATCAGCCCCAGCATTTT.

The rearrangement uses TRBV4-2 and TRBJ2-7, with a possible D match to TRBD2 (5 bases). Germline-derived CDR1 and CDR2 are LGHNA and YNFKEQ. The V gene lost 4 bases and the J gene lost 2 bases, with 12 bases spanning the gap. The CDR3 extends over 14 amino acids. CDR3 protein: CASSPGGQAYEQYF. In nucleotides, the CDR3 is TGTGCCAGCAGCCCCGGCGGGCAGGCCTACGAGCAGTACTTC.

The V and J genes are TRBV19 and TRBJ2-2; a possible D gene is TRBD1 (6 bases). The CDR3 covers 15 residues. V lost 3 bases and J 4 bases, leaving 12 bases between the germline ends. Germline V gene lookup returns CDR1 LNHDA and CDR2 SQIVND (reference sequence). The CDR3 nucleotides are TGTGCCAGTAGTATGGCACAGGGTTTCACCGGGGAGCTGTTTTTT. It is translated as CASSMAQGFTGELFF. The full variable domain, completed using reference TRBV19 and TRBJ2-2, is DGGITQSPKYLFRKEGQNVTLSCEQNLNHDAMYWYRQDPGQGLRLIYYSQIVNDFQKGDIAEGYSVSREKKESFPLTVTSAQKNPTAFYLCASSMAQGFTGELFFGEGSRLTVL.

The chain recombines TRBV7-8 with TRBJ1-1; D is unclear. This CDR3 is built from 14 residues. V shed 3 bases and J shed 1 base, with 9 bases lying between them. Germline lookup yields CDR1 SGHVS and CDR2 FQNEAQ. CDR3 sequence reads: CASSFRSGNTEAFF. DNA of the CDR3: TGTGCCAGCAGCTTTCGATCAGGGAACACTGAAGCTTTCTTT.